Presented here are 21 T cell receptor beta chains from one specimen sequenced in a study of metastatic and nonmetastatic thyroid tumors. MiXCR was used by TCRdb to re-call the PCR reads. The sample lists more than 8,000 clones; about 22% were seen once. All patients reached thyroid surgery having received no treatment beforehand. Sequenced material: tumor tissue. The receptors originated from a female donor with papillary thyroid cancer or a benign thyroid nodule (not recorded which). Some clones in this sample may be carry-over from other donors' samples.

Relative to its sample, this clone is medium-sized. This chain joins TRBV6-1 and TRBJ1-2, with 11 positions matching TRBD1. The germline gives CDR1 MNHNS, CDR2 SASEGT. This CDR3 region has 16 residues. V lost 7 bases, J lost 8 bases, and 15 bases stayed unmatched. The CDR3 bases are TGTGCCAGCACCCCAACCAGTGGGACAGGGGGACTCGGCTACACCTTC. This codes for CASTPTSGTGGLGYTF.

This clone has a handful of counts. At one end the junction does not follow the germline gene, possibly because of a read error. V is TRBV28 and J is TRBJ2-1, with D possibly being TRBD1 or TRBD2 (5 bases each). Germline CDR1 and CDR2: MDHEN and SYDVKM. The CDR3 runs 12 residues. This CDR3 reads CASSEGPRLQLF. CDR3 sequence (DNA): TGTGCCAGCAGTGAGGGACCACGGTTGCAGTTATTC.

This clone was observed once. The CDR3 does not end in the conserved phenylalanine or tryptophan, so this is likely a read error. The DNA is omitted, as the CDR3 cannot be located on it reliably, and the CDR3 follows TCRdb's listing. The chain combines TRBV13 with TRBJ1-1. The length of the CDR3 is 13 amino acids, counting both ends. CDR1 is PRHDT and CDR2 is FYEKMQ in the germline V gene (reference sequence). CDR3 in amino acids: CASSFGVSPKAVL.

This clone was found many times. The V gene is TRBV7-9, the J gene TRBJ1-4, with TRBD1 identical over 7 bases. CDR1 is SEHNR and CDR2 is FQNEAQ in the germline V gene (reference sequence). Trimming removed 0 bases from V and 5 bases from J; junction bases left unmatched: 0. The CDR3 sequence is 14 residues long. CDR3 protein: CASSLAGQNEKLFF. CDR3 bases: TGTGCCAGCAGCTTAGCGGGACAGAATGAAAAACTGTTTTTT.

Only a few counts were recorded for this clone. The chain employs TRBV27 and TRBJ1-4; D gene unclear. Trimming stripped 5 bases from V and 5 bases from J, with 15 bases between. There are 15 residues in the CDR3. In germline, CDR1 is MNHEY, CDR2 SMNVEV (reference sequence). For the CDR3, the DNA is TGTGCCAGCAGTCCCCGGACCGCCGGCAATGAAAAACTGTTTTTT. It encodes CASSPRTAGNEKLFF.

There are a few counts of this clone. The chain recombines TRBV6-1 with TRBJ1-6, with 7 nucleotides matching TRBD1. The CDR3 sequence is 15 residues long. V trimming: 6 bases; J trimming: 10 bases; junction bases outside the gene matches: 12. CDR1 MNHNS and CDR2 SASEGT come from the germline V gene. The chain's CDR3 is CASSQLQGGGSPLHF. The CDR3 coding sequence is TGTGCCAGCAGCCAACTGCAGGGAGGGGGCTCACCCCTCCACTTT.

V is TRBV11-2 and J is TRBJ1-3; no firm D call. Trimming stripped 1 base from V and 12 bases from J, with 10 bases between. The CDR3 length is 12 residues. Germline lookup yields CDR1 SGHAT and CDR2 FQNNGV. CDR3 in DNA: TGTGCCAGCAGCTTAGTCGGCAGGATCATATATTTT. Translating it yields CASSLVGRIIYF.

There are a few counts of this clone. The junction differs from germline at one of its ends, possibly a read error. The genes are TRBV6-1 and TRBJ1-2; D unclear. The CDR3 consists of 15 residues. The germline V gene encodes CDR1 MNHNS and CDR2 SASEGT. DNA for the CDR3: TGTGCCAGCAGAGACCATGTGCAACGCGTATATGGTTACACCTTC. Protein: CASRDHVQRVYGYTF.

By frequency in the sample, this clone is medium-sized. This sequence joins TRBV5-1 and TRBJ2-7; D is unresolved. The CDR3 has 11 amino acids. Germline V gives CDR1 SGHRS, CDR2 YFSETQ. The germline V and J ends were trimmed by 7 bases and 0 bases, with 5 bases remaining between them. CDR3 sequence: CASPDSYEQYF. The CDR3 DNA reads as TGCGCCAGCCCGGACTCCTACGAGCAGTACTTC.

With respect to this clone: At one of its ends the junction is not consistent with the germline gene, which may arise from a read error. The chain has TRBV20-1 and TRBJ1-5, with D unclear. The CDR3 contains 15 residues. Germline loops: CDR1 DFQATT, CDR2 SNEGSKA (reference sequence). The CDR3 here is CSDRELGPRNQPQHF. The CDR3 nucleotides are TGCAGTGATAGAGAACTAGGGCCCAGAAATCAGCCCCAGCATTTT.

With respect to this clone: Lacking the conserved final phenylalanine or tryptophan, this CDR3 likely reflects a read error. V usage is TRBV5-3 and J usage is TRBJ1-1; D is unresolved. TRBV5-3 is an open reading frame, and its role is uncertain. The CDR3 sequence is 16 residues long. V lost 0 bases and J 6 bases, leaving 18 bases between the germline ends. CDR3 DNA: TGTGCCAGAAGCTTGGGACACCCGGGGTTAGTGGCTGAAGCTTTCATT. Translated, it gives CARSLGHPGLVAEAFI.

The chain carries TRBV7-6 and TRBJ2-1; TRBD2 agrees at 7 bases. Germline CDR1 reads SGHVS; CDR2 reads FNYEAQ. CDR3 length: 14 residues. Trimming cost V 5 bases and J 5 bases; bases outside gene matches: 6. The CDR3 loop is CASSRDYLNNEQFF. The CDR3 nucleotides are TGTGCCAGCAGCCGGGACTACCTCAACAATGAGCAGTTCTTC.

A note on this clone: A read error may produce the germline difference seen at one junction end. This chain connects TRBV7-6 to TRBJ2-5, with D tentatively TRBD2 (6 bases). CDR1 is SGHVS and CDR2 is FNYEAQ in the germline V gene. The CDR3 runs 15 residues. This chain's CDR3 is CASSLYSYPGETKYF. CDR3 DNA: TGTGCCAGCAGCTTGTATAGCTACCCGGGGGAGACCAAGTACTTC. Complete variable domain (other parts from reference TRBV7-6 and TRBJ2-5): GAGVSQSPRYKVTKRGQDVALRCDPISGHVSLYWYRQALGQGPEFLTYFNYEAQQDKSGLPNDRFSAERPEGSISTLTIQRTEQRDSAMYRCASSLYSYPGETKYFGPGTRLLVL.

This clone is termed medium-sized. One end of the junction is discordant with germline, which a read error may explain. The chain employs TRBV12-3 or TRBV12-4 and TRBJ1-1; a weak D match, TRBD1 (5 bases). CDR3 length: 16 residues. CDR3 DNA sequence: TGTGCCAGCAGTTCCTTCCTGCGAAGGGCCGGGACTGAAACTTTCTTT. It is translated as CASSSFLRRAGTETFF.

This clone was detected ten times or more. This sequence joins TRBV6-5 and TRBJ1-6, with D unresolved. CDR3 size: 16 residues. The germline CDR1 and CDR2 sequences are MNHEY and SVGAGI. Deletions cut 2 bases from V and 10 bases from J, with 18 bases between. The CDR3 sequence is CASSYTDFSLGSPLHF. CDR3 nucleotide sequence: TGTGCCAGCAGTTACACGGACTTCAGTCTGGGGTCACCCCTCCACTTT.

This clone was seen ten or more times. This may come from a read error, since a much larger clone is one base off. The sample carries other DNA sequences with the same CDR3. This chain's CDR3 is CASSSTGAGANVLTF. CDR3 in DNA: TGTGCCAGCAGCTCGACAGGGGCTGGGGCCAACGTCCTGACCTTC. The genes are TRBV7-3 and TRBJ2-6; 8 nucleotides line up with TRBD1. The germline V gene has CDR1 SGHTA and CDR2 FQGTGA. This CDR3 region has 15 residues.

V usage is TRBV9 and J usage is TRBJ1-1; no definite D call. Trimming cost V 2 bases and J 3 bases, with 5 bases left between them. CDR3 length: 12 residues. CDR1 and CDR2 from the germline V gene are SGDLS and YYNGEE. CDR3 sequence: CASSVIHTEAFF. The CDR3 DNA reads as TGTGCCAGCAGCGTCATCCACACTGAAGCTTTCTTT. The full variable domain, with the rest looked up from reference TRBV9 and TRBJ1-1, is DSGVTQTPKHLITATGQRVTLRCSPRSGDLSVYWYQQSLDQGLQFLIQYYNGEERAKGNILERFSAQQFPDLHSELNLSSLELGDSALYFCASSVIHTEAFFGQGTRLTVV.

This clone was seen many times. The chain is built from TRBV19 and TRBJ2-4, with unresolved D. Germline V gene lookup returns CDR1 LNHDA and CDR2 SQIVND (reference sequence). The germline V and J ends were trimmed by 0 bases and 5 bases, with 11 bases remaining between them. The CDR3 has 15 residues. CDR3 in amino acids: CASSIELATENIQYF. The CDR3 DNA reads TGTGCCAGTAGTATAGAGCTGGCCACCGAAAACATTCAGTACTTC.

Within the sample, this clone is medium-sized (0.01 to 0.1%). The chain uses TRBV12-3 or TRBV12-4 and TRBJ2-7; D possibly corresponds to TRBD1 (5 bases). V was cut by 3 bases and J by 3 bases, with 12 bases left in between. The CDR3 contains 14 residues. The CDR3 loop reads CASSFGPRDYEQYF. In nucleotides, the CDR3 is TGTGCCAGCAGTTTTGGCCCCAGGGACTACGAGCAGTACTTC.

This clone showed up many times. Germline and junction disagree at one end, which may indicate a read error. The sample carries other DNA sequences with the same CDR3. In DNA, the CDR3 is TGTGCCAGCAGTCTTAGGGGAGGGCCCTACGGGCAGTACTTC. This encodes CASSLRGGPYGQYF. The chain employs TRBV12-3 or TRBV12-4 and TRBJ2-7; TRBD2 matches 7 bases. CDR3 length: 14 amino acids.

Details on this clone: No conserved phenylalanine or tryptophan is present at the end of the CDR3, so a read error is the likely explanation. CDR3 in amino acids: CASSPPGQASGMETQYL. In nucleotides, the CDR3 is TGTGCCAGCAGCCCTCCCGGTCAGGCTAGCGGGATGGAGACCCAGTACCTC. The V and J genes are TRBV11-2 and TRBJ2-5, with TRBD2 matching over 9 bases. The V gene end was trimmed by 5 bases and the J gene end by 5 bases; junction bases not matched to a gene: 15. The CDR3 is made up of 17 amino acids. Germline CDR1 reads SGHAT; CDR2 reads FQNNGV.